The clone carrying this T cell receptor (beta chain) was observed once. The sample comes from a study of cytomegalovirus exposure and HLA in healthy donors. Primers included in the PCR were 60 Vbeta and 13 Jbeta primers. Libraries were prepared by immunoSEQ multiplex PCR; TCRdb keeps only in-frame clonotypes and omits some of them. The sample lists 200,000 to 250,000 clones; 75% to 90% were seen once. Germline V CDR1 and CDR2: GTSNPN, SVGIG (reference sequence). The ends were cut back, 1 base at V and 7 bases at J, with 11 bases in the middle. The CDR3 has 13 residues. This receptor was identified in a boy younger than 10 in good health and CMV-seronegative. The chain employs TRBV30 and TRBJ1-5; D is unresolved. The specimen was PBMCs. DNA for the CDR3: TGTGCCTGGAGTGGAGGAGGCGCGCAGCCCCAGCATTTT. Protein product: CAWSGGGAQPQHF. Supplemented by reference TRBV30 and TRBJ1-5, the full variable domain reads SQTIHQWPATLVQPVGSPLSLECTVEGTSNPNLYWYRQAAGRGLQLLFYSVGIGQISSEVPQNLSASRPQDRQFILSSKKLLLSDSGFYLCAWSGGGAQPQHFGDGTRLSIL.